This is a list of T cell receptor beta chains from one sample in a study of T cells after yellow fever vaccination. TCRdb itself ran the 5' RACE reads through MiXCR, one entry per CDR3 protein. The profile shows a few hundred thousand distinct CDR3 sequences, over 10% of them singletons. Material: CD4+ T cells sorted from PBMCs, obtained 45 days after the yellow fever booster vaccination. The source of these receptors is a man aged 25-45 years who received the YFV17D yellow fever vaccine. Both conserved end residues are part of each CDR3. D genes are given only for firm matches. Only part of the rows carry a size: once, few, many, or a class if the clone is expanded.

j_call d_call v_call clone_size cdr3_aa cdr3_nt
TRBJ2-5 . TRBV7-2 . CASSLSRASQETQYF TGTGCCAGCAGCTTATCAAGGGCGAGCCAAGAGACCCAGTACTTC
TRBJ2-1 . TRBV6-2/TRBV6-3 many CASSRAGSSYNEQFF TGTGCCAGCAGTCGAGCGGGTAGCTCCTACAATGAGCAGTTCTTC
TRBJ1-5 TRBD1 TRBV20-1 . CSATPGQIPNQPQHF TGCAGTGCGACACCGGGACAGATTCCCAATCAGCCCCAGCATTTT
TRBJ2-7 . TRBV28 . CASRPGQSYEQYF TGTGCCAGCAGACCCGGACAGAGCTACGAGCAGTACTTC
TRBJ2-5 . TRBV12-3/TRBV12-4 few CASSTPGKETQYF TGTGCCAGCAGTACTCCAGGGAAAGAGACCCAGTACTTC
TRBJ2-1 TRBD2 TRBV20-1 . CSAKSGRRSNEQFF TGCAGTGCGAAGAGCGGGAGAAGGTCGAATGAGCAGTTCTTC
TRBJ2-7 . TRBV20-1 many CSASGGHEQYF TGCAGTGCTAGCGGGGGCCACGAGCAGTACTTC
TRBJ2-3 . TRBV29-1 few CSVGPYRTDTQYF TGCAGCGTTGGACCCTACCGAACAGATACGCAGTATTTT
TRBJ2-7 TRBD2 TRBV20-1 . CSARLIAGGPYEQYF TGCAGTGCTAGATTGATAGCGGGAGGGCCTTACGAGCAGTACTTC
TRBJ2-7 TRBD1 TRBV7-2 . CASSLAGTDPGKQYF TGTGCCAGCAGCTTAGCCGGGACAGACCCCGGAAAGCAGTACTTC
TRBJ2-7 . TRBV12-3/TRBV12-4 few CASIKDTSYEQYF TGTGCCAGCATCAAGGACACCTCCTACGAGCAGTACTTC
TRBJ2-2 . TRBV10-1 few CASGPGNTGELFF TGCGCCAGCGGCCCCGGGAACACCGGGGAGCTGTTTTTT
TRBJ2-1 . TRBV28 . CASAYNEQFF TGTGCCAGCGCTTACAATGAGCAGTTCTTC
TRBJ2-7 TRBD1 TRBV20-1 . CSARATGTGEQYF TGCAGTGCTAGAGCTACCGGGACAGGGGAGCAGTACTTC
TRBJ2-7 TRBD1 TRBV28 few CASIADRSSYEQYF TGTGCCAGCATCGCGGACAGGAGCTCCTACGAGCAGTACTTC
TRBJ2-5 . TRBV7-2 many CASSLGGKTQYF TGTGCCAGCAGCTTAGGGGGAAAGACCCAGTACTTC
TRBJ2-7 . TRBV12-3/TRBV12-4 few CASSFNRLYSYEQYF TGTGCCAGCAGTTTTAATCGACTGTACTCCTACGAGCAGTACTTC
TRBJ2-1 . TRBV9 few CASSVMGESPNEQFF TGTGCCAGCAGCGTGATGGGGGAGTCCCCCAATGAGCAGTTCTTC
TRBJ2-3 . TRBV12-3/TRBV12-4 . CASSSDYPPQYF TGTGCCAGCAGTTCCGACTACCCCCCCCAGTATTTT
TRBJ1-5 . TRBV6-5 . CASSYAGNDQPQHF TGTGCCAGCAGTTACGCGGGGAACGATCAGCCCCAGCATTTT
TRBJ2-3 TRBD2 TRBV5-4 few CASSLGGRPTDTQYF TGTGCCAGCAGCTTAGGCGGGAGGCCCACAGATACGCAGTATTTT
TRBJ1-1 TRBD1 TRBV20-1 few CSASGGQRNTEAFF TGCAGTGCTAGCGGGGGACAGAGGAACACTGAAGCTTTCTTT
TRBJ2-3 TRBD2 TRBV10-3 . CATKRGEGVRDTQYF TGTGCCACGAAGCGGGGTGAAGGGGTGAGGGATACGCAGTATTTT
TRBJ2-7 . TRBV3-1 . CASSQGTTSEQYF TGTGCCAGCAGCCAAGGGACGACGAGCGAGCAGTACTTC
TRBJ2-7 TRBD1 TRBV7-8 few CASSRGQGVWEQYF TGTGCCAGCAGTCGCGGACAGGGGGTTTGGGAGCAGTACTTC
TRBJ2-2 TRBD1 TRBV29-1 few CSVEAGQVAGELFF TGCAGCGTTGAGGCGGGACAGGTAGCCGGGGAGCTGTTTTTT
TRBJ2-1 . TRBV3-1 few CASSQDIRGEQFF TGTGCCAGCAGCCAAGATATCCGCGGTGAGCAGTTCTTC
TRBJ2-7 . TRBV12-3/TRBV12-4 few CASSFESPYEQYF TGTGCCAGCAGTTTCGAGTCACCCTACGAGCAGTACTTC
TRBJ1-2 . TRBV20-1 few CSARDGTTVDYGYTF TGCAGTGCTAGAGATGGGACTACCGTCGACTATGGCTACACCTTC
TRBJ2-2 TRBD1 TRBV24-1 . CATSDFGTGRAGELFF TGTGCCACCAGTGATTTCGGGACAGGGCGGGCCGGGGAGCTGTTTTTT
TRBJ2-7 TRBD1 TRBV29-1 few CSVRDRGNEQYF TGCAGCGTTAGGGACAGGGGAAACGAGCAGTACTTC
TRBJ2-2 . TRBV19 . CASSLSALPGELFF TGTGCCAGTAGTCTTTCGGCCCTTCCCGGGGAGCTGTTTTTT
TRBJ2-1 . TRBV5-1 few CASSLGGLSYNEQFF TGCGCCAGCAGCTTGGGGGGGCTGTCCTACAATGAGCAGTTCTTC
TRBJ2-1 . TRBV9 . CASSTLTGRSYNEQFF TGTGCCAGCAGCACCCTAACAGGGAGGTCCTACAATGAGCAGTTCTTC
TRBJ2-3 . TRBV5-1 few CASSYSRVTDTQYF TGCGCCAGCAGCTACTCTAGAGTCACAGATACGCAGTATTTT
TRBJ1-1 . TRBV9 few CASSVGHENTEAFF TGTGCCAGCAGCGTAGGACACGAGAACACTGAAGCTTTCTTT
TRBJ2-2 . TRBV12-3/TRBV12-4 . CASRRLWGTGELFF TGTGCCAGCAGACGACTATGGGGCACCGGGGAGCTGTTTTTT
TRBJ2-1 TRBD2 TRBV7-8 many CASSLAGLDKNEQFF TGTGCCAGCAGCTTAGCGGGACTAGATAAGAATGAGCAGTTCTTC
TRBJ2-2 TRBD2 TRBV7-9 . CASSFLASGANTGELFF TGTGCCAGCAGCTTTCTTGCTAGCGGGGCGAACACCGGGGAGCTGTTTTTT
TRBJ2-5 . TRBV18 . CASSPSTIQETQYF TGTGCCAGCTCACCAAGCACAATTCAAGAGACCCAGTACTTC